The next 30 T cell receptor beta chains were all read from a single sample in a study of blood T cells in healthy people across ages. Then a second PCR, running roughly 7 to 11 cycles, was carried out with a sample-barcoded 5' primer and a J-beta primer mix. A single record per CDR3 protein comes from TCRdb applying MiXCR to the 5' RACE reads. The top ten clones hold about a fifth of a sample with about 970,000 distinct CDR3 sequences, around 54% of them seen once. Sequenced sample: blood. The receptors were sampled from an older woman in good health.

V and J are TRBV7-9 and TRBJ2-1, with a weak D call TRBD2 (5 bases). V lost 3 bases and J lost 9, with 12 bases in between. Germline V CDR1 and CDR2: SEHNR, FQNEAQ (reference sequence). This CDR3 contains 13 residues. CDR3 protein: CASSFVPGGEQFF. CDR3 coding DNA: TGTGCCAGCAGCTTTGTCCCTGGAGGTGAGCAGTTCTTC. Looking up the rest from reference TRBV7-9 and TRBJ2-1 gives the full variable domain: DTGVSQNPRHKITKRGQNVTFRCDPISEHNRLYWYRQTLGQGPEFLTYFQNEAQLEKSRLLSDRFSAERPKGSFSTLEIQRTEQGDSAMYLCASSFVPGGEQFFGPGTRLTVL.

There are a few counts of this clonotype. This chain links TRBV20-1 with TRBJ2-7, with TRBD2 matching 8 bases. Germline loops: CDR1 DFQATT, CDR2 SNEGSKA (reference sequence). V lost 0 bases to trimming and J lost 4 bases; unmatched junction nucleotides: 8. This CDR3 comprises 15 residues. Here the CDR3 reads CSARDQSGSLYEQYF. Written as DNA, the CDR3 is TGCAGTGCTAGAGATCAGAGCGGGAGTTTGTACGAGCAGTACTTC.

V gene TRBV7-9 combines with J gene TRBJ1-2; D remains ambiguous. Trimming pared 3 bases from V and 4 bases from J, leaving 12 bases between. The germline CDR1 and CDR2 sequences are SEHNR and FQNEAQ (reference sequence). This CDR3 is 14 amino acids long. Here the CDR3 DNA reads TGTGCCAGCAGCTTCCTGACAATTACCTATGGCTACACCTTC. Protein product: CASSFLTITYGYTF.

The chain is built from TRBV6-5 and TRBJ2-7; D possibly corresponds to TRBD1 (6 bases). Germline V gene sequence: CDR1 MNHEY, CDR2 SVGAGI. The ends were cut back, 2 bases at V and 10 bases at J, with 18 bases in the middle. The CDR3 covers 14 residues. CDR3 amino acids: CASSYTDRWGDQYF. DNA of the CDR3: TGTGCCAGCAGTTACACGGACAGATGGGGCGATCAGTACTTC.

V and J are TRBV6-2 or TRBV6-3 and TRBJ2-3; 10 bases map to TRBD1. This CDR3 contains 16 residues. CDR1 is MNHEY and CDR2 is SVGEGT in the germline V gene. With V trimmed by 6 bases and J by 3 bases, 9 bases remained unmatched. CDR3 sequence (DNA): TGTGCCAGCAGCCGGCCCCGGGACAGGGGAACAGATACGCAGTATTTT. The encoded protein is CASSRPRDRGTDTQYF.

The chain combines TRBV5-1 with TRBJ2-7; a possible D gene is TRBD1 (5 bases). The J call may be incorrect, as the DNA end agrees better with TRBJ2-5. Per the germline V gene, CDR1 is SGHRS and CDR2 is YFSETQ. The CDR3 contains 14 residues. CDR3 DNA: TGCGCCAGCAGCCAGCAGGGTTCGAAAGAGACCCAGTACTTC. Translating it yields CASSQQGSKETQYF.

This clonotype was seen a handful of times. The J gene is TRBJ2-4, the V gene TRBV7-2; possible D gene TRBD2, 6 bases. The CDR3 contains 17 residues. CDR1 SGHTA and CDR2 FQGNSA come from the germline V gene. The ends were cut back, 5 bases at V and 2 bases at J, with 19 bases in the middle. The chain's CDR3 is CASSHRSGDGTKNIQYF. The CDR3 bases are TGTGCCAGCAGCCACCGATCGGGGGACGGGACCAAAAACATTCAGTACTTC.

The chain has TRBV7-2 and TRBJ2-1, with TRBD1 identical over 11 bases. The germline V gene has CDR1 SGHTA and CDR2 FQGNSA. The CDR3 spans 16 residues. The J segment lost 6 bases and the V segment lost 5 bases, leaving 9 bases of the junction unmatched. The CDR3 bases are TGTGCCAGCAGCAGAGGGGGACAGGGGGTACGCAATGAGCAGTTCTTC. Its protein is CASSRGGQGVRNEQFF.

The chain carries TRBV18 and TRBJ1-2; no clear D. Germline V gene sequence: CDR1 KGHSH, CDR2 LQKENI. The CDR3 length is 14 residues. Trimming left V 2 bases short and J 7 bases short, with 14 bases between. CDR3 residues: CASSPIVGLGGYTF. CDR3 DNA: TGTGCCAGCTCACCAATAGTCGGATTGGGTGGCTACACCTTC.

This chain connects TRBV7-8 to TRBJ2-7; no clear D. The CDR3 length is 14 residues. The germline V and J ends were trimmed by 1 base and 6 bases, with 13 bases remaining between them. Germline V gene data show CDR1 as SGHVS and CDR2 as FQNEAQ. CDR3 in DNA: TGTGCCAGCAGCTTAGTTGAAACCCGTCGCGAGCAGTACTTC. Translating it yields CASSLVETRREQYF.

This chain connects TRBV20-1 to TRBJ2-5; D gene unclear. This CDR3 contains 13 residues. Germline loops: CDR1 DFQATT, CDR2 SNEGSKA (reference sequence). V shed 3 bases and J shed 1 base, with 9 bases lying between them. Written as DNA, the CDR3 is TGCAGTGCTAGCCGGTCAGCCCAAGAGACCCAGTACTTC. Protein sequence: CSASRSAQETQYF.

The chain joins TRBV28 to TRBJ2-3; no definite D call. This CDR3 has 12 residues. Germline lookup yields CDR1 MDHEN and CDR2 SYDVKM. V shed 6 bases and J shed 6 bases, with 10 bases lying between them. The CDR3: CASRENVDTQYF. In DNA form, the CDR3 reads TGTGCCAGCAGGGAAAACGTGGATACGCAGTATTTT.

The chain carries TRBV7-2 and TRBJ2-7; possibly TRBD1 for D (5 bases). The V and J ends lost 1 base and 0 bases respectively, with 10 bases between them. The CDR3 is 15 residues long. The germline V gene encodes CDR1 SGHTA and CDR2 FQGNSA. The CDR3 is CASSLDSGLSYEQYF. The DNA of the CDR3 is TGTGCCAGCAGCTTAGATTCAGGGCTCTCCTACGAGCAGTACTTC.

The J gene is TRBJ1-1, the V gene TRBV12-3 or TRBV12-4, with unresolved D. V was trimmed by 6 bases and J by 3 bases, leaving 5 bases between them. This CDR3 has 11 amino acids. Here the CDR3 DNA reads TGTGCCAGCAGAATCGACACTGAAGCTTTCTTT. Its translation: CASRIDTEAFF.

This clonotype was counted only a few times. The V and J genes are TRBV29-1 and TRBJ2-7; D possibly corresponds to TRBD2 (6 bases). This CDR3 is 12 amino acids long. Germline V gene data show CDR1 as SQVTM and CDR2 as ANQGSEA. The germline V and J ends were trimmed by 1 base and 3 bases, with 7 bases remaining between them. The CDR3 sequence: CSVEVSGYEQYF. CDR3 in DNA: TGCAGCGTTGAAGTTAGCGGCTACGAGCAGTACTTC.

This chain uses TRBV28 with TRBJ2-3, with D perhaps matching TRBD2 (6 bases). This CDR3 contains 13 residues. Trimming removed 7 bases at V and 1 base at J, with 9 bases between. The germline V gene has CDR1 MDHEN and CDR2 SYDVKM. CDR3 region: CASIWGGTDTQYF. CDR3 bases: TGTGCCAGCATTTGGGGGGGCACAGATACGCAGTATTTT.

This clonotype was seen a few times. This chain uses TRBV7-3 with TRBJ2-3, with D tentatively TRBD2 (6 bases). The CDR3 has 14 residues. The V gene's germline CDR1 is SGHTA and CDR2 FQGTGA. The germline V and J ends were trimmed by 1 base and 12 bases, with 17 bases remaining between them. CDR3 loop: CASSLMGDGTAQYF. The CDR3, as DNA: TGTGCCAGCAGCTTAATGGGGGACGGGACTGCTCAGTATTTT. The variable domain in full, with the rest retrieved from reference TRBV7-3 and TRBJ2-3, is GAGVSQTPSNKVTEKGKYVELRCDPISGHTALYWYRQSLGQGPEFLIYFQGTGAADDSGLPNDRFFAVRPEGSVSTLKIQRTERGDSAVYLCASSLMGDGTAQYFGPGTRLTVL.

The V gene is TRBV3-1, the J gene TRBJ2-7; D uncertain. Trimming removed 0 bases at V and 7 bases at J, with 4 bases between. The CDR3 is made up of 11 amino acids. Germline V gene data show CDR1 as LGHDT and CDR2 as YNNKEL (reference sequence). CDR3 bases: TGTGCCAGCAGCCAAGATTGGGAGCAGTACTTC. It codes for CASSQDWEQYF.

This clonotype has a handful of counts. The genes are TRBV25-1 and TRBJ2-7; 14 bases line up with TRBD2. The J segment lost 0 bases and the V segment lost 4 bases, leaving 2 bases of the junction unmatched. Germline loops: CDR1 MGHDK, CDR2 SYGVNS. The CDR3 is 16 amino acids. CDR3 coding DNA: TGTGCCAGCAGTGGGGGACTAGCGGGAGTCTCCTACGAGCAGTACTTC. It yields the protein CASSGGLAGVSYEQYF.

This clonotype was seen only a few times. CDR3: CASLSPGLGHEQYF. CDR3 bases: TGTGCCAGCCTGTCGCCGGGACTCGGGCACGAGCAGTACTTC. The chain recombines TRBV25-1 with TRBJ2-5; a weak D match, TRBD2 (6 bases). The DNA end favors TRBJ2-7, so the J call may be wrong. Per the germline V gene, CDR1 is MGHDK and CDR2 is SYGVNS. The CDR3 runs 14 residues.

This clonotype was seen more than once but under ten times. The rearrangement links TRBV5-1 to TRBJ2-5; TRBD2 might be the D (6 bases). The CDR3 is 14 residues long. Germline lookup yields CDR1 SGHRS and CDR2 YFSETQ. V was cut by 0 bases and J by 1 base, with 7 bases left in between. In DNA, the CDR3 is TGCGCCAGCAGCTTGGGAGCGGGCCAAGAGACCCAGTACTTC. Amino acid sequence: CASSLGAGQETQYF.

The chain carries TRBV14 and TRBJ1-1; tentative D call: TRBD1 (5 bases). V lost 1 base to trimming and J lost 4 bases, with 22 bases between them. The CDR3 sequence is 18 residues long. Per the germline V gene, CDR1 is SGHDN and CDR2 is FVKESK. The CDR3 DNA follows: TGTGCCAGCAGCCAAGTAGGGGCTATCGGGGGGGAAGGCACTGAAGCTTTCTTT. This sequence encodes CASSQVGAIGGEGTEAFF.

The chain recombines TRBV15 with TRBJ2-7; unclear D gene. This CDR3 has 14 amino acids. Trimming shortened V by 3 bases and J by 1 base, and 10 bases separated the two germline ends. From germline, CDR1 is LNHNV and CDR2 YYDKDF (reference sequence). In DNA form, the CDR3 reads TGTGCCACCAGCAGGAGTGCTACATCCTACGAGCAGTACTTC. This encodes CATSRSATSYEQYF.

This clonotype has more than one count but fewer than ten. The chain recombines TRBV25-1 with TRBJ2-3; tentative D call: TRBD1 (6 bases). The CDR3 is made up of 15 amino acids. Germline CDR1 MGHDK, CDR2 SYGVNS. V gave up 8 bases and J gave up 2 bases, with 17 bases separating them. CDR3 sequence: CASRSDSRATDTQYF. The CDR3 region has the DNA TGTGCCAGCCGATCGGACAGTCGCGCCACAGATACGCAGTATTTT.

The V call is TRBV12-3 or TRBV12-4, the J call TRBJ2-5; 8 bases are shared with TRBD2. Trimming at V came to 5 bases and at J to 2 bases, leaving 7 bases not matched to a gene. The CDR3 extends over 15 amino acids. DNA of the CDR3: TGTGCCAGCAGTGGAAAAGCGGGAGAGCAAGAGACCCAGTACTTC. Translation gives CASSGKAGEQETQYF.

The chain joins TRBV28 to TRBJ2-4, with D possibly TRBD1 on 6 matching bases. Germline V gene sequence: CDR1 MDHEN, CDR2 SYDVKM. This CDR3 has 16 residues. V gave up 5 bases and J gave up 0 bases, with 14 bases separating them. CDR3 protein: CASSLWTDLAKNIQYF. The CDR3 DNA is TGTGCCAGCAGTCTCTGGACAGACTTAGCCAAAAACATTCAGTACTTC.

As regards this clonotype: One junction end does not reproduce the germline sequence, and a read error may be involved. The gene calls are TRBV7-2 and TRBJ2-5; 11 nucleotides line up with TRBD1. Germline V lookup: CDR1 SGHTA, CDR2 FQGNSA. The CDR3 spans 14 residues. CDR3 sequence (DNA): TGTGTCAGCAGCTTAGGACAGGGGGCGATTGAGCAGTACTTC. Translating it yields CVSSLGQGAIEQYF.

The rearrangement uses TRBV7-3 and TRBJ2-3, with TRBD2 as a possible D gene (5 bases). Germline V lookup: CDR1 SGHTA, CDR2 FQGTGA. Trimming pared 4 bases from V and 10 bases from J, leaving 12 bases between. The CDR3 consists of 12 residues. CDR3 sequence reads: CASSSEDSSQYF. DNA of the CDR3: TGTGCCAGCAGCTCGGAGGACTCGTCGCAGTATTTT.

The rearrangement uses TRBV24-1 and TRBJ2-1; 13 bases are shared with TRBD2. The trim removed 7 bases at V and 7 bases at J, leaving 6 bases unmatched. Looked up from germline, CDR1 is KGHDR and CDR2 is SFDVKD. This CDR3 has 15 residues. CDR3 sequence (DNA): TGTGCCACCAGCACGGGACTAGCGGGACTTAATGAGCAGTTCTTC. Translating it yields CATSTGLAGLNEQFF.

V is TRBV28 and J is TRBJ1-6; 7 bases fit TRBD1. Germline CDR1 reads MDHEN; CDR2 reads SYDVKM. V dropped 6 bases and J dropped 9; count of bases not matched to a gene: 5. There are 13 residues in the CDR3. CDR3 bases: TGTGCCAGCAGCCGACAGGGTTTTTCACCCCTCCACTTT. This translates into CASSRQGFSPLHF.